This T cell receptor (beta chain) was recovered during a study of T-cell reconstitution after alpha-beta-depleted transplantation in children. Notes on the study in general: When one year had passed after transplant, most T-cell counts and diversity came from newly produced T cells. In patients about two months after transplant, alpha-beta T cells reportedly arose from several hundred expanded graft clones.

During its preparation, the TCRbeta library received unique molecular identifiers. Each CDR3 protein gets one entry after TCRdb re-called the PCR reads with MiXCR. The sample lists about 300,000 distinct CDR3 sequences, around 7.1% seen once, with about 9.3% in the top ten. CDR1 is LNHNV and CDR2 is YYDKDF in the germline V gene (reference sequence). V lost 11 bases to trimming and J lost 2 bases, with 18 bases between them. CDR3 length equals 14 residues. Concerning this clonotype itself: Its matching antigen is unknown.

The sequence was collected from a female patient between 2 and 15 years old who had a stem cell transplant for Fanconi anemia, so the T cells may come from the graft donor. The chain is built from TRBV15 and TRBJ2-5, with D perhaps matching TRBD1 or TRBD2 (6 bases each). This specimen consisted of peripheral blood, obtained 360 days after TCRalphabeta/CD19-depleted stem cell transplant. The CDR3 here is CASARGPGQETQYF. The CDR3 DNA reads TGTGCCTCCGCCCGGGGGCCCGGACAAGAGACCCAGTACTTC.